Included here is one TCR beta chain sequence, with context. The antigen remains undetermined. Trimming at V came to 5 bases and at J to 3 bases, leaving 2 bases not matched to a gene. The CDR3 contains 14 residues. Germline V gene lookup returns CDR1 SGHAT and CDR2 FQNNGV. This entry is derived from a study of cytomegalovirus exposure and HLA in healthy donors. Study observations and caveats: Rare sequences made up most TCRs, while some public TCRs were found in many donors. Owing to their indistinguishability, certain V segments, notably TRBV6-2 and TRBV6-3, were excluded. In a later analysis, common viral pathogens appeared linked to several of the most significant clusters. In a later analysis, productive TCRs from donors in an Asian-associated ancestry cluster reportedly carried fewer N-insertions than the cohort mean.

Amplification used 60 Vbeta primers and 13 Jbeta primers. This table comes from immunoSEQ multiplex PCR, and its TCRdb copy is limited to in-frame clones, with some not included. The sample totals 130,000 to 150,000 clones. Sequencing was performed on PBMCs. The chain links TRBV11-2 to TRBJ1-3; 9 bases line up with TRBD1. The sequence was collected from a woman aged 50 to 60 in good health and CMV-seronegative. CDR3 DNA: TGTGCCAGCAGCGCGGGACAGGGTGGAAACACCATATATTTT. Encoded protein: CASSAGQGGNTIYF.